This is a list of T cell receptor beta chains from one sample in a study of T cell responses to AZD1222 COVID-19 vaccine. Sequencing was performed with immunoSEQ multiplex PCR; in TCRdb, only in-frame clones are kept and a portion is missing. The sample holds about 100,000 clones, 75% to 90% seen once. The sample in question was peripheral blood, obtained on day 0 of AZD1222 vaccination. These receptors all come from an adult in good health. The CDR3 runs from the conserved cysteine through the conserved F or W. D genes are given only for firm matches. Only part of the rows carry a size: once, few, many, or a class if the clone is expanded.

v_gene	abundance	d_gene	j_gene	CDR3aa	CDR3nt
TRBV14	.	TRBD1	TRBJ1-2	CASSQEGQGARLYGYTF	TGTGCCAGCAGCCAAGAAGGGCAGGGGGCCCGGCTTTATGGCTACACCTTC
TRBV29-1	.	.	TRBJ2-7	CSWTEVGSREQYF	TGCAGCTGGACGGAAGTAGGAAGTCGCGAGCAGTACTTC
TRBV19	.	.	TRBJ1-2	CASTSTGSRLSGYTF	TGTGCCAGTACCTCTACAGGGAGTCGTCTTAGTGGCTACACCTTC
TRBV28	.	.	TRBJ1-5	CASSLYSRVSNQPQHF	TGTGCCAGCAGTTTGTATTCGCGGGTTAGCAATCAGCCCCAGCATTTT
TRBV4-2	few	.	TRBJ1-6	CASSQEGQQNSPLHF	TGTGCCAGCAGCCAAGAAGGTCAGCAGAATTCACCCCTCCACTTT
TRBV18	.	.	TRBJ1-4	CASSPGWPTNEKLFF	TGTGCCAGCTCACCGGGCTGGCCAACTAATGAAAAACTGTTTTTT
TRBV7-9	.	.	TRBJ1-1	CASILIVNTEAFF	TGTGCCAGCATCCTTATAGTGAACACTGAAGCTTTCTTT
TRBV5-1	.	.	TRBJ2-1	CASSWRTSGGAINEQFF	TGCGCCAGCAGCTGGCGGACTAGTGGGGGGGCCATCAATGAGCAGTTCTTC
TRBV5-1	.	.	TRBJ2-1	CASSGGDEQFF	TGCGCCAGCAGCGGCGGGGATGAGCAGTTCTTC
TRBV29-1	.	.	TRBJ1-3	CSVELPGGDRSGNTIYF	TGCAGCGTTGAACTACCTGGGGGGGACCGCTCTGGAAACACCATATATTTT
TRBV19	.	.	TRBJ1-5	CATNGEGSNQPQHF	TGTGCCACAAATGGCGAGGGCAGTAATCAGCCCCAGCATTTT
TRBV5-1	once	.	TRBJ2-5	CASSFNPQTEETQYF	TGCGCCAGCAGCTTCAACCCCCAGACAGAAGAGACCCAGTACTTC
TRBV6-5	.	.	TRBJ1-4	CASSRGHVTNEKLFF	TGTGCCAGCAGTCGGGGACATGTTACTAATGAAAAACTGTTTTTT
TRBV19	.	.	TRBJ2-7	CASSFLLEGSHEQYF	TGTGCCAGTAGTTTCCTCTTGGAGGGGAGCCACGAGCAGTACTTC
TRBV7-2	.	TRBD1	TRBJ1-4	CASSLMDRVEKLFF	TGTGCCAGCAGCTTAATGGACAGGGTTGAAAAACTGTTTTTT
TRBV5-1	.	TRBD1	TRBJ2-7	CASSLTGDNYYEQYF	TGCGCCAGCAGCTTGACAGGGGATAATTACTACGAGCAGTACTTC
TRBV2	.	.	TRBJ1-1	CASRKTENTEAFF	TGTGCCAGCAGGAAGACAGAGAACACTGAAGCTTTCTTT
TRBV2	few	TRBD1	TRBJ2-7	CASSYRDRGVQYF	TGTGCCAGCAGTTACCGGGACAGGGGTGTGCAGTACTTC
TRBV3-1/TRBV3-2	.	TRBD1	TRBJ2-3	CASSQLDRDRTDTQYF	TGTGCCAGCAGCCAACTCGACAGGGACCGCACAGATACGCAGTATTTT
TRBV6-5	.	TRBD2	TRBJ2-3	CASTITSGGWDTQYF	TGTGCCAGCACCATCACTAGCGGGGGGTGGGATACGCAGTATTTT
TRBV28	few	.	TRBJ2-7	CASSWVGYEQYF	TGTGCCAGCAGTTGGGTAGGTTACGAGCAGTACTTC
TRBV9	.	TRBD1	TRBJ1-1	CASSQKQGITEAFF	TGTGCCAGCAGCCAAAAACAGGGGATCACTGAAGCTTTCTTT
TRBV7-8	.	TRBD1	TRBJ1-1	CASSFSRGDTEAFF	TGTGCCAGCAGCTTTTCCAGGGGGGACACTGAAGCTTTCTTT
TRBV12-2	.	.	TRBJ1-5	CASRLLYSASYRNQPQHF	TGTGCAAGTCGCTTATTATACAGTGCCTCTTATCGCAATCAGCCCCAGCATTTT
TRBV19	.	.	TRBJ2-7	CASSIPWTGRVHEQYF	TGTGCCAGTAGTATACCCTGGACAGGGAGGGTCCACGAGCAGTACTTC
TRBV20-1	.	.	TRBJ2-7	CSASGGGRLGYEQYF	TGCAGTGCTAGTGGGGGGGGGCGCTTGGGTTACGAGCAGTACTTC
TRBV13	.	.	TRBJ1-1	CASSPRTEAFF	TGTGCCAGCAGCCCCCGGACAGAAGCTTTCTTT
TRBV2	.	.	TRBJ1-1	CASSSGIKAFF	TGTGCCAGCAGTTCCGGGATTAAAGCTTTCTTT
TRBV7-2	.	.	TRBJ2-1	CASSFPHEQFF	TGTGCCAGCAGCTTCCCCCATGAGCAGTTCTTC
TRBV6-5	.	TRBD1	TRBJ1-2	CASRTGLNYGYTF	TGTGCCAGCAGGACAGGGCTTAACTATGGCTACACCTTC
TRBV7-3	few	.	TRBJ2-5	CASSLIDQETQYF	TGTGCCAGCAGCTTAATCGACCAAGAGACCCAGTACTTC
TRBV15	.	.	TRBJ1-1	CATSRGFQGTEAFF	TGTGCCACCAGCAGGGGTTTCCAGGGAACTGAAGCTTTCTTT
TRBV29-1	.	.	TRBJ2-3	CSVDWGAADTQYF	TGCAGCGTTGATTGGGGGGCTGCAGATACGCAGTATTTT
TRBV2	.	.	TRBJ1-1	CASRTGPNTEAFF	TGTGCCAGCAGGACAGGACCGAACACTGAAGCTTTCTTT
TRBV2	.	.	TRBJ2-5	CASSELMDSLGETQYF	TGTGCCAGCAGTGAACTTATGGATAGTTTGGGGGAGACCCAGTACTTC
TRBV11-2	many	.	TRBJ1-3	CASSLELTGSGNTIYF	TGTGCCAGCAGCTTAGAACTCACAGGGTCTGGAAACACCATATATTTT
TRBV28	.	TRBD1	TRBJ2-7	CATLRGRDEQYF	TGTGCCACCCTTAGGGGGCGAGACGAGCAGTACTTC
TRBV7-2	.	.	TRBJ1-1	CASSLEGAGTEAFF	TGTGCCAGCAGCTTAGAGGGAGCGGGCACTGAAGCTTTCTTT
TRBV3-1/TRBV3-2	.	TRBD1	TRBJ1-1	CASSLRGPGNTEAFF	TGTGCCAGCAGCCTCAGGGGGCCGGGGAACACTGAAGCTTTCTTT
TRBV7-2	.	.	TRBJ1-5	CASSLKRGNGNQPQHF	TGTGCCAGCAGCTTAAAACGGGGGAACGGCAATCAGCCCCAGCATTTT
TRBV29-1	once	.	TRBJ1-2	CSVDGAPNYGYTF	TGCAGCGTTGATGGGGCTCCAAACTATGGCTACACCTTC
TRBV6-5	.	TRBD1	TRBJ2-7	CASSRPLMGQHEQYF	TGTGCCAGCAGTCGCCCCCTGATGGGACAGCACGAGCAGTACTTC
TRBV9	once	.	TRBJ1-1	CASSASRSQEGNTEAFF	TGTGCCAGCAGCGCTTCGAGGTCGCAGGAGGGGAACACTGAAGCTTTCTTT
TRBV30	.	.	TRBJ2-3	CAWSVIERTSTDTQYF	TGTGCCTGGAGTGTAATAGAGCGGACTAGCACAGATACGCAGTATTTT
TRBV2	.	TRBD1	TRBJ1-2	CASSTPIPQDREGYGYTF	TGTGCCAGCAGTACCCCAATCCCACAGGACAGGGAAGGGTATGGCTACACCTTC
TRBV6-5	.	.	TRBJ2-1	CASSYTPGDNEQFF	TGTGCCAGCAGTTACACGCCGGGAGACAATGAGCAGTTCTTC